These 3 T cell receptor beta chains came from one sample sequenced in a study of cytomegalovirus exposure and HLA in healthy donors. Vbeta (60) and Jbeta (13) primers were used in the PCR. Only in-frame clones appear in the TCRdb table, and some are missing; sequencing was by immunoSEQ multiplex PCR. Of about 140,000 clones listed, 73% are singletons. Sequenced input: PBMCs. These receptors were collected from a woman aged 40 to 49 in good health and CMV-seronegative.

In its sample, this clone was seen once. The rearrangement links TRBV6-5 to TRBJ1-2; 8 nucleotides align to TRBD1. This CDR3 contains 12 residues. V was clipped by 6 bases and J by 8 bases; unmatched bases: 5. Germline CDR1 reads MNHEY; CDR2 reads SVGAGI. The CDR3 loop reads CASRFDRGGYTF. CDR3 nucleotides: TGTGCCAGCAGATTTGACAGGGGCGGCTACACCTTC.

The rearrangement joins TRBV6-5 to TRBJ1-1, with a possible D match to TRBD1 (6 bases). The CDR3 spans 15 residues. The germline CDR1 and CDR2 sequences are MNHEY and SVGAGI. V was pared by 0 bases and J by 7 bases, with 15 bases between. The CDR3 protein is CASSYSGQGPDEAFF. The CDR3 bases are TGTGCCAGCAGTTACTCCGGGCAGGGGCCGGATGAAGCTTTCTTT.

The V gene is TRBV4-1, the J gene TRBJ2-5; D is possibly TRBD2 (6 bases). The CDR3 has 15 amino acids. V lost 4 bases, J lost 2 bases, and 14 bases lay in between. Germline V gene lookup returns CDR1 MGHRA and CDR2 YSYEKL. The CDR3 region is CASSLLDGTQETQYF. For the CDR3, the DNA is TGCGCCAGCAGCCTCTTAGACGGGACTCAAGAGACCCAGTACTTC.